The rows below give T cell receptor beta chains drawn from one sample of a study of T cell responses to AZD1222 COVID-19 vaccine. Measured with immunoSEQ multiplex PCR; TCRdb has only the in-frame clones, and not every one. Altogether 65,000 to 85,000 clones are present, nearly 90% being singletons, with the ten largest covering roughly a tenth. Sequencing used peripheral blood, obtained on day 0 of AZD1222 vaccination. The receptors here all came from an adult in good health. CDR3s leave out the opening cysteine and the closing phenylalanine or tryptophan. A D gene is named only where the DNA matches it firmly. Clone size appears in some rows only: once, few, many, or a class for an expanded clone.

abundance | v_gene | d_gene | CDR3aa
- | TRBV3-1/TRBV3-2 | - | ASDQGSGNTIY
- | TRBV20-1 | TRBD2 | SASFPSGISEQF
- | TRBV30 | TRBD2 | AWRPGLAIKQF
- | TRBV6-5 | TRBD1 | ASSLETGTEAF
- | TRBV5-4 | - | ASSLRRGLQETQY
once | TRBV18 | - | ASSSTGDGEQY
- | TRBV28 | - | ASLTEGVINEQF
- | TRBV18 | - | ASSVDSGANVLT
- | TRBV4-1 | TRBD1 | ASSRDREETQY
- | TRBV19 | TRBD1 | ASSPGTGYGYT
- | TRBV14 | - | ASSQEGRRTEAF
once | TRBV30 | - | AWSSRAEQF
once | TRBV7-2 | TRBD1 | ASRPWPGTGYGYT
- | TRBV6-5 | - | ASSSIGAGNTEAF
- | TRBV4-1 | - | ASSQERVSRGNEQF
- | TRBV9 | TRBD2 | ASSVGGAGGHEQY
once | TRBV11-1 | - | ASSLGSNQPQH
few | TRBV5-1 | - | ASRAANSYEQY
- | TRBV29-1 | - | SSADTSQETQY
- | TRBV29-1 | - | SVADRADTQY
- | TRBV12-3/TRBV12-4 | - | ASSLGPRGSKD
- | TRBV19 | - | ASSLTFATEAF
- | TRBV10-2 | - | ATGGTSYNEQF
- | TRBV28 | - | ASSSGSQAGYT
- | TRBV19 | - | ASSRRHQETQY
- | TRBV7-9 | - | AGGGANSPLH
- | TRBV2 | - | ASIGRTSGSGELF
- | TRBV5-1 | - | ASSRSGAWNTGELF
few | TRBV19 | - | ASSDMAVKLF
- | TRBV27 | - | ASKTGGSYNSPLH
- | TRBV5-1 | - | ASSLYMVRSGNTIY
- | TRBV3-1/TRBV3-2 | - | ASSLQGGKDHEQY
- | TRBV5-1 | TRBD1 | ASSRDREYGYT
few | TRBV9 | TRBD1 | ASSVGGGAYNEQF
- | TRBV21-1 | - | ASSKGGLNSPLH
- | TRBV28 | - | ASGKITNYSNQPQH
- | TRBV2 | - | ASSGEGLWNLGYNEQF
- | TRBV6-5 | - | ASSGDGYEQY